Below, 25 T cell receptor beta chains from the same sample are listed, as sequenced in a study of blood T cells in healthy people across ages. It was with a sample-barcoded 5' primer and a J-beta primer mix that a second PCR of roughly 7 to 12 cycles was run. TCRdb called the 5' RACE reads again in MiXCR, with one record for every CDR3 protein. The table shows 800,000 or so distinct CDR3 sequences, with approximately 67% occurring only once. Sequencing was performed on blood. These receptors were obtained from a man aged 30 to 39 in good health.

The chain uses TRBV5-4 and TRBJ2-2; no reliable D call. V was shortened by 1 base and J by 2 bases, with 3 bases between the two germline ends. The CDR3 loop spans 13 amino acids. CDR1 SGHNT and CDR2 YYREEE come from the germline V gene (reference sequence). The CDR3 sequence: CASSLPNTGELFF. Written as DNA, the CDR3 is TGTGCCAGCAGCTTGCCTAACACCGGGGAGCTGTTTTTT.

The chain combines TRBV11-2 with TRBJ2-7, with TRBD1 as a possible D gene (5 bases). Germline CDR1 SGHAT, CDR2 FQNNGV. The V end was cut by 2 bases, the J end by 0 bases, with 17 bases between. The CDR3 sequence is 17 residues long. The DNA of the CDR3 is TGTGCCAGCAGCTTATATTCCACGGACATCTCCTCCTACGAGCAGTACTTC. This codes for CASSLYSTDISSYEQYF.

The rearrangement joins TRBV10-3 to TRBJ2-7; D perhaps matches TRBD2 (6 bases). With 10 bases removed from V and 5 bases from J, the gap between germline ends came to 18 bases. This CDR3 spans 13 amino acids. The V gene's germline CDR1 is ENHRY and CDR2 SYGVKD. The CDR3 coding sequence is TGTGCCACCGGGACTGGGCTGGAGGACGAGCAGTACTTC. It codes for CATGTGLEDEQYF.

The chain employs TRBV12-3 or TRBV12-4 and TRBJ2-5; 10 positions agree with TRBD1. This CDR3 region has 14 residues. Germline trimming cut 3 bases from V and 5 bases from J; bases unmatched to any gene: 3. The CDR3 sequence: CASSFRGQGETQYF. The DNA of the CDR3 is TGTGCCAGCAGTTTTCGGGGACAGGGGGAGACCCAGTACTTC.

The genes are TRBV7-2 and TRBJ2-1; TRBD2 matches at 10 bases. The CDR3 runs 19 residues. CDR1 and CDR2 from the germline V gene are SGHTA and FQGNSA. V was clipped by 1 base and J by 3 bases; unmatched bases: 12. CDR3 protein: CASSLVESGGALRYNEQFF. For the CDR3, the DNA is TGTGCCAGCAGCTTAGTCGAGAGCGGGGGGGCCCTACGCTACAATGAGCAGTTCTTC.

The sample holds one count of this clonotype. The rearrangement joins TRBV27 to TRBJ2-3; D is perhaps TRBD2 (6 bases). CDR1 is MNHEY, CDR2 SMNVEV, per germline (reference sequence). The CDR3 covers 15 residues. The V end lost 7 bases, the J end lost 12 bases, and 26 bases lay between the germline ends. CDR3 bases: TGTGCCAGCATAAACCCCCGGGACTCCCTACAACTTCAGTATTTT. It yields the protein CASINPRDSLQLQYF.

The rearrangement joins TRBV12-3 or TRBV12-4 to TRBJ2-3; D not certain. V lost 5 bases and J lost 0, with 12 bases in between. This CDR3 is built from 15 residues. The CDR3 region has the DNA TGTGCCAGCAGTACCCCTAGTACTAGCACAGATACGCAGTATTTT. As protein: CASSTPSTSTDTQYF.

The V call is TRBV20-1, the J call TRBJ2-5; 9 bases agree with TRBD2. The CDR3 is 14 amino acids. Looked up from germline, CDR1 is DFQATT and CDR2 is SNEGSKA (reference sequence). V gave up 8 bases and J gave up 2 bases; unmatched junction bases: 9. CDR3 sequence reads: CSSYGLAGQETQYF. CDR3 sequence (DNA): TGCAGTTCCTATGGTCTAGCGGGGCAAGAGACCCAGTACTTC.

This clonotype was counted many times. CDR3 coding DNA: TGTGCCAGCACCTATCATGGGGGATATGAGCAGTTCTTC. This encodes CASTYHGGYEQFF. The gene calls are TRBV5-6 and TRBJ2-1; D may correspond to TRBD1 or TRBD2 (5 bases each). Deletions cut 6 bases from V and 8 bases from J, with 15 bases between. This CDR3 is 13 amino acids long. Germline V gene lookup returns CDR1 SGHDT and CDR2 YYEEEE.

The chain joins TRBV20-1 to TRBJ1-4; D not resolved. In germline, CDR1 is DFQATT, CDR2 SNEGSKA (reference sequence). This CDR3 region has 16 residues. V lost 4 bases to trimming and J lost 4 bases, with 19 bases between them. The CDR3 loop reads CSATHGRTPRNEKLFF. In nucleotides, the CDR3 is TGCAGTGCTACCCATGGACGGACCCCCCGTAATGAAAAACTGTTTTTT.

V usage is TRBV6-1 and J usage is TRBJ1-5; D is unclear. Germline V CDR1 and CDR2: MNHNS, SASEGT. Between the trimmed V and J ends, which lost 4 bases and 8 bases, there was a span of 18 bases. The CDR3 sequence is 15 residues long. The DNA for the CDR3 is TGTGCCAGCAGTGGTCGGCTCAGGTCCGAAGAGCCCCAGCATTTT. It encodes CASSGRLRSEEPQHF.

V and J are TRBV29-1 and TRBJ2-3, with TRBD2 matching 9 bases. After removal of 4 bases from V and 3 bases from J, the junction contained 8 bases not matched to a gene. Germline loops: CDR1 SQVTM, CDR2 ANQGSEA. There are 15 residues in the CDR3. The CDR3 nucleotides are TGCAGCGTTGTTCCCAGCGGGGGGCGGACAGATACGCAGTATTTT. The encoded protein is CSVVPSGGRTDTQYF.

The V and J genes are TRBV10-3 and TRBJ2-1; D unresolved. The V end was cut by 4 bases, the J end by 4 bases, with 8 bases between. Germline V gene sequence: CDR1 ENHRY, CDR2 SYGVKD. CDR3 length equals 13 residues. This CDR3 is CAISGTIYNEQFF. In DNA form, the CDR3 reads TGTGCCATCAGTGGAACTATTTACAATGAGCAGTTCTTC.

The gene calls are TRBV4-2 and TRBJ1-6, with D hard to call. This CDR3 is 12 amino acids long. Germline V gene data show CDR1 as LGHNA and CDR2 as YNFKEQ. V lost 0 bases and J lost 9, with 3 bases in between. The CDR3 protein is CASSQDGSPLHF. CDR3 DNA: TGTGCCAGCAGCCAAGATGGTTCACCCCTCCACTTT.

The CDR3 nucleotides are TGTGCCAGCAGCCCTGTACTCGTCTCCTACGAGCAGTACTTC. Protein product: CASSPVLVSYEQYF. This chain links TRBV7-2 with TRBJ2-7; D gene unclear. With 5 bases removed from V and 0 bases from J, the gap between germline ends came to 11 bases. Germline V lookup: CDR1 SGHTA, CDR2 FQGNSA. This CDR3 is built from 14 residues.

The chain combines TRBV11-1 with TRBJ2-3; D perhaps matches TRBD2 (5 bases). CDR1 and CDR2 from the germline V gene are SGHAT and FQDESV (reference sequence). CDR3 length: 14 amino acids. Between the trimmed V and J ends, which lost 8 bases and 2 bases, there was a span of 14 bases. The CDR3 spells CASGRRGNTDTQYF. The CDR3 coding sequence is TGTGCCAGCGGCAGACGGGGAAACACAGATACGCAGTATTTT.

Comment on this clonotype: Possible read error: a much larger clone is one base away. The chain carries TRBV7-2 and TRBJ2-5; no definite D call. CDR3 size: 11 residues. Trimming took off 1 base at V and 11 bases at J, with 8 bases between the two ends. CDR1 and CDR2 from the germline V gene are SGHTA and FQGNSA. This CDR3 reads CASSLEGPQYF. As DNA, the CDR3 is TGTGCCAGCAGCTTAGAAGGTCCTCAGTACTTC.

This rearrangement joins TRBV4-3 to TRBJ2-2; 8 bases fit TRBD2. V shed 0 bases, J shed 7 bases, and the junction held 10 bases outside the gene matches. The CDR3 length is 17 residues. Per the germline V gene, CDR1 is LGHNA and CDR2 is YSLEER. The CDR3 is CASSQESGGISGGELFF. In DNA form, the CDR3 reads TGCGCCAGCAGCCAAGAATCGGGGGGGATATCAGGCGGGGAGCTGTTTTTT.

The rearrangement uses TRBV27 and TRBJ2-1; D unresolved. Per the germline V gene, CDR1 is MNHEY and CDR2 is SMNVEV (reference sequence). CDR3 length: 12 amino acids. The V and J ends lost 6 bases and 9 bases respectively, with 12 bases between them. CDR3 coding DNA: TGTGCCAGCAGCCGTGAAGGGTTTGAGCAGTTCTTC. Residues: CASSREGFEQFF.

CDR3 nucleotides: TGTGCCAGCAGTCCCCGGGACTACCCCAGAGAGACCCAGTACTTC. Protein product: CASSPRDYPRETQYF. J is TRBJ2-5 and V is TRBV27; the match to TRBD2 covers 7 bases. Germline V CDR1 and CDR2: MNHEY, SMNVEV (reference sequence). The CDR3 contains 15 residues. After removal of 5 bases from V and 4 bases from J, the junction contained 10 bases not matched to a gene.

In DNA, the CDR3 is TGTGCCATCAATCAAGGCGGGGGATCGGGCAATGAGCAGTTCTTC. This sequence encodes CAINQGGGSGNEQFF. This chain links TRBV10-3 with TRBJ2-1; 7 positions match TRBD2. CDR1 is ENHRY, CDR2 SYGVKD, per germline. This CDR3 comprises 15 residues. V dropped 7 bases and J dropped 6; count of bases not matched to a gene: 12.

The chain couples TRBV19 to TRBJ2-5, with TRBD2 matching over 11 bases. Germline V lookup: CDR1 LNHDA, CDR2 SQIVND (reference sequence). There are 18 residues in the CDR3. Trimming cost V 2 bases and J 1 base; bases outside gene matches: 9. The CDR3 protein is CASSIRGLAGGLQETQYF. The DNA for the CDR3 is TGTGCCAGTAGTATAAGGGGGCTAGCGGGGGGACTCCAAGAGACCCAGTACTTC.

This chain uses TRBV20-1 with TRBJ2-5; D unclear. TRBJ2-7 explains the end of the DNA better; the J call may be wrong. Germline lookup yields CDR1 DFQATT and CDR2 SNEGSKA (reference sequence). This CDR3 contains 10 residues. The CDR3 here is CSAQVYEQYF. For the CDR3, the DNA is TGCAGTGCTCAGGTATACGAGCAGTACTTC.

This clonotype was seen a single time. The rearrangement joins TRBV28 to TRBJ1-2, with D possibly being TRBD1 (5 bases). Per the germline V gene, CDR1 is MDHEN and CDR2 is SYDVKM. Between the trimmed V and J ends, which lost 6 bases and 7 bases, there was a span of 15 bases. CDR3 length: 13 residues. DNA of the CDR3: TGTGCCAGCAGGCGGTCAGGGAAGAGTGGCTACACCTTC. The encoded protein is CASRRSGKSGYTF.

The CDR3 sequence: CATSATGYSAYNEQYF. CDR3 in DNA: TGTGCCACCAGCGCAACAGGATATTCGGCCTACAATGAGCAGTACTTC. The chain recombines TRBV15 with TRBJ2-7; D perhaps matches TRBD1 (5 bases). This CDR3 comprises 16 residues. Germline values: CDR1 LNHNV, CDR2 YYDKDF (reference sequence). V was trimmed by 5 bases and J by 7 bases, leaving 24 bases between them.